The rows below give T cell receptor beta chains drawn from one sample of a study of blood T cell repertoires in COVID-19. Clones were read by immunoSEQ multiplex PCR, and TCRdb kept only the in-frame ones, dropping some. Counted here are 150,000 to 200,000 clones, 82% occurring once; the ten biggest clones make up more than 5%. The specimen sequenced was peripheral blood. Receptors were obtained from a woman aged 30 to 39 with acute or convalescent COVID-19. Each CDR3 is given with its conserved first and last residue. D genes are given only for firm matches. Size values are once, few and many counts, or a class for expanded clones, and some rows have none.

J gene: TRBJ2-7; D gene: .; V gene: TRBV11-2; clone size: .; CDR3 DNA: TGTGCCAGCAGCTTCAGCGGAGTAGCGGAGTCCTACGAGCAGTACTTC; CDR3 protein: CASSFSGVAESYEQYF
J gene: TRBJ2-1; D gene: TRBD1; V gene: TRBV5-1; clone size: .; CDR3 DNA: TGCGCCAGCCGAGTGGTAGGGGGCAAAGCTGAGCAGTTCTTC; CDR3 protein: CASRVVGGKAEQFF
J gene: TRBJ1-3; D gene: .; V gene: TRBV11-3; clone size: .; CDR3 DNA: TGTGCCAGCAGCTTAGGTACAGGGCGGAACACCATATATTTT; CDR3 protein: CASSLGTGRNTIYF
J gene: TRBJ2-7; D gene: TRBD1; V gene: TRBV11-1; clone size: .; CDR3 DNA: TGTGCCAGCAGCAGCGACAGGGTCGCCTACGAGCAGTACTTC; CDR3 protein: CASSSDRVAYEQYF
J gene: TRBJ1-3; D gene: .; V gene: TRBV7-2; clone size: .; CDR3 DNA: TGTGCCAGCAGCCCCGGGGGAAGTGGAAACACCATATATTTT; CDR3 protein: CASSPGGSGNTIYF
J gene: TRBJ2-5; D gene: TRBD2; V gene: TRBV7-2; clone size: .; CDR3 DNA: TGTGCCAGCAGCGTCCAGGTAGCGGGAGGACACCAAGAGACCCAGTACTTC; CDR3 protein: CASSVQVAGGHQETQYF
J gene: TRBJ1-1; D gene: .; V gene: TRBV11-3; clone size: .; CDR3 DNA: TGTGCCAGCAGCTCCAGGGGTGACACTGAAGCTTTCTTT; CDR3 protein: CASSSRGDTEAFF
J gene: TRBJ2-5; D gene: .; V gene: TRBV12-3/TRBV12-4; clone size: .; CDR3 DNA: TGTGCCAGCAGTTTAGGACACTTAGAGACCCAGTACTTC; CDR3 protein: CASSLGHLETQYF
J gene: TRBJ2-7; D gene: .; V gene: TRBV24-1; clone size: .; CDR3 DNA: TGTGCCACCAGTGATCACGGGGTCCCCTACGAGCAGTACTTC; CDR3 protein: CATSDHGVPYEQYF
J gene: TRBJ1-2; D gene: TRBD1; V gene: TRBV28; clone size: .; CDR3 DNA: TGTGCCAGCAGTTCCGAGGGACAGGGAGGCTATGGCTACACCTTC; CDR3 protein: CASSSEGQGGYGYTF
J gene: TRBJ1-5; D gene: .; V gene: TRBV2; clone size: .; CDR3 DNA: TGTGCCAGCAACGTGCGGCAGGGCCATCAGCCCCAGCATTTT; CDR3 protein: CASNVRQGHQPQHF
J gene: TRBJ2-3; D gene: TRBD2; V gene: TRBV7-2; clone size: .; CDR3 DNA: TGTGCCAGCAGCTTAGTGGGCGGGGGGGGAAGCACGCAGTATTTT; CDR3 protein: CASSLVGGGGSTQYF
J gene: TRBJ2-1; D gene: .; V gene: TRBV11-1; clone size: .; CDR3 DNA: TGTGCCAGCGGGTCAGTTACGGGGTTTAGTGAGCAGTTCTTC; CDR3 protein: CASGSVTGFSEQFF
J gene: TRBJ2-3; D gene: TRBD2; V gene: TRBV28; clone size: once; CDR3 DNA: TGTGCCAGCAGTTTTCTACGGGGGGGCACAGATACGCAGTATTTT; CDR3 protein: CASSFLRGGTDTQYF
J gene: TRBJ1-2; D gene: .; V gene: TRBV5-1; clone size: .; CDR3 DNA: TGCGCCAGCAGCCCCGAGGGGGTAAATAACTATGGCTACACCTTC; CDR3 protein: CASSPEGVNNYGYTF
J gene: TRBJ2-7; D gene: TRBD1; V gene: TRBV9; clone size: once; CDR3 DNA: TGTGCCAGCAGCTTGTCCGGGACAGGAGTATACGAGCAGTACTTC; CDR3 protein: CASSLSGTGVYEQYF